This is a list of T cell receptor beta chains from one sample in a study of regulatory T cells in long-lasting Graves disease. TCRdb itself ran the multiplex PCR reads through MiXCR, one entry per CDR3 protein. Of about 470,000 distinct CDR3 sequences listed, about 17% are singletons. The sample was also reused in another study, on T cells in Graves' hyperthyroidism and ophthalmopathy.

The sample consisted of peripheral blood mononuclear cells (PBMCs), taken at new diagnosis, from a patient treated with antithyroid drugs. The receptor source for this set is a man aged 40-49 years with Graves disease. The CDR3 runs from the conserved cysteine through the conserved F or W.

V gene | CDR3 protein
TRBV20-1 | CSARGRTGTGVRAEAFF
TRBV28 | CASSVISSALHF
TRBV28 | CASTPGLDLSETQYF
TRBV7-9 | CASTPTGTDTQYF
TRBV29-1 | CSVVRAGGSDTQYF
TRBV5-6 | CASSETGVRTEAFF
TRBV30 | CAWSGGSNQPQHF
TRBV12-5 | CASGLALWGGYTF
TRBV19 | CASKRGDYNEQFF
TRBV12-3/TRBV12-4 | CASSFRGRDNSPLHF
TRBV2 | CASSGTRATGYGYTF
TRBV20-1 | CSLMTRGNGREKLFF